Here is one T cell receptor (beta chain) with its context. This specimen belongs to a study of blood T cell repertoires in COVID-19. Sequencing used immunoSEQ multiplex PCR; TCRdb keeps in-frame clones, though not all of them. Here the sample spans about 270,000 clones, approximately 90% being singletons. Germline CDR1 reads KGHDR; CDR2 reads SFDVKD. CDR3 length: 18 amino acids. Losses at the gene ends were 2 bases for V and 4 bases for J; bases not matched to a gene: 6. Sequencing input: PBMCs or T cells enriched from blood (not recorded which). The V and J genes are TRBV24-1 and TRBJ2-1; 14 nucleotides line up with TRBD2. The TCR originated in a woman aged 55-70 years in a cohort exposed to, infected with or recovered from COVID-19 (not recorded which). The CDR3, as DNA: TGTGCCACCAGTGATTCGACTAGCGGGAGGGCCGGTTACAATGAGCAGTTCTTC. Translating it yields CATSDSTSGRAGYNEQFF.